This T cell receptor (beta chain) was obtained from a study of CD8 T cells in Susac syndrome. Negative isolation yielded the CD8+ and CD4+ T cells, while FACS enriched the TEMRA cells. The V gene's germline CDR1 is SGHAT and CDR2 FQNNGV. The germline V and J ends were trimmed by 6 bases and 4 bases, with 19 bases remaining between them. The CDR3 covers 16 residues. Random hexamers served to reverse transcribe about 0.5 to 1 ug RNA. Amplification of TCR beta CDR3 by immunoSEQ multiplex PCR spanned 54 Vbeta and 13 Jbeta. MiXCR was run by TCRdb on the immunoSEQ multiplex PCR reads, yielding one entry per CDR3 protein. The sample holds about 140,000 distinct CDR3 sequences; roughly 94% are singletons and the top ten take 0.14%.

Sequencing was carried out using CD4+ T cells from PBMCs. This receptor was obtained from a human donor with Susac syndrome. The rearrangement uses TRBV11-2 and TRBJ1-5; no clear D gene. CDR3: CASSPTTDGRNQPQHF. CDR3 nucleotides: TGTGCCAGCAGTCCGACCACGGACGGTAGGAATCAGCCCCAGCATTTT.